This T cell receptor beta chain was identified during a study of shared T cell receptors in the human thymus. Trimming took off 2 bases at V and 2 bases at J, with 13 bases between the two ends. The CDR3 contains 15 residues. Looked up from germline, CDR1 is MDHEN and CDR2 is SYDVKM. Only in-frame clones appear in the TCRdb table, and some are missing; sequencing was by immunoSEQ multiplex PCR. Altogether some 660,000 clones are present, 87% being singletons, with the ten largest covering 0.0094%. Another study also made use of these data, one on human thymus T cells. As that study records: Donors were healthy Finnish infants having corrective surgery for congenital heart defects. Resections from corrective heart surgery provided thymus tissue. Usage of V and J genes appeared biased in thymic and blood repertoires. Thymic repertoires of unrelated individuals were reported in related research to overlap highly.

This chain uses TRBV28 with TRBJ2-7; possibly TRBD2 for D (5 bases). The TCR comes from a boy under two years old with a congenital heart defect. Sequencing used thymocytes. For the CDR3, the DNA is TGTGCCAGCAGTTTAGACGTGGGAGTTCCCTACGAGCAGTACTTC. Translating it yields CASSLDVGVPYEQYF.